These T cell receptor beta chains were read from a single sample in a study of cytotoxic CD8 clonotypes in ibrutinib-treated CLL. Libraries were prepared by immunoSEQ multiplex PCR; TCRdb keeps only in-frame clonotypes and omits some of them. The repertoire holds 150,000 to 200,000 clones, with roughly 88% as singletons. This material consisted of PBMCs, taken at disease progression, from a patient treated with ibrutinib. All receptors come from a human donor with chronic lymphocytic leukemia. CDR3s include the opening cysteine and the closing phenylalanine or tryptophan. A D gene is named only where the DNA matches it firmly. Only some rows state a clone size, as once, few, many or a class for expanded clones.

size	length	V	D	J	CDR3	DNA
NA	13	TRBV27	NA	TRBJ2-7	CASSLRGPYEQYF	TGTGCCAGCAGTTTAAGGGGTCCCTACGAGCAGTACTTC
few	19	TRBV4-2	NA	TRBJ1-5	CASSQAQLTPGDSNQPQHF	TGTGCCAGCAGCCAAGCCCAATTGACCCCCGGCGATAGCAATCAGCCCCAGCATTTT
NA	13	TRBV27	TRBD1	TRBJ1-2	CASTGGTAYGYTF	TGTGCCAGCACCGGTGGGACAGCTTATGGCTACACCTTC
NA	16	TRBV29-1	TRBD1	TRBJ2-7	CSVFTVWGTGTVEQYF	TGCAGCGTTTTTACGGTTTGGGGGACAGGGACGGTCGAGCAGTACTTC
NA	13	TRBV7-6	NA	TRBJ2-1	CASSPASYNEQFF	TGTGCCAGCAGCCCCGCCTCCTACAATGAGCAGTTCTTC
NA	13	TRBV7-9	NA	TRBJ1-4	CASLEGANEKLFF	TGTGCCAGCCTAGAGGGGGCTAATGAAAAACTGTTTTTT
NA	16	TRBV7-2	TRBD2	TRBJ2-3	CASSVTSGRAGDTQYF	TGTGCCAGCAGCGTAACTAGCGGGAGGGCCGGTGATACGCAGTATTTT
NA	14	TRBV4-3	NA	TRBJ1-1	CASSQDSGYTEAFF	TGCGCCAGCAGCCAAGATTCTGGGTACACTGAAGCTTTCTTT
NA	15	TRBV30	TRBD1	TRBJ2-1	CAWSARTGGNNEQFF	TGTGCCTGGAGTGCCCGGACAGGGGGGAACAATGAGCAGTTCTTC
NA	16	TRBV9	TRBD2	TRBJ2-3	CASTLGSGRASDTQYF	TGTGCCAGCACCCTAGGGAGCGGGAGGGCCTCCGATACGCAGTATTTT
NA	14	TRBV6-6	NA	TRBJ1-1	CASMPGPGNTEAFF	TGTGCCAGCATGCCGGGACCGGGGAACACTGAAGCTTTCTTT
NA	17	TRBV4-2	NA	TRBJ2-7	CASSPRQDPVVTYEQYF	TGTGCCAGCAGCCCGCGACAGGACCCCGTTGTTACCTACGAGCAGTACTTC
NA	16	TRBV19	NA	TRBJ2-2	CASSYTGRVEAGELFF	TGTGCCAGTAGCTATACAGGTCGGGTAGAAGCCGGGGAGCTGTTTTTT
NA	17	TRBV9	TRBD2	TRBJ2-1	CASSVAMGLAEYNEQFF	TGTGCCAGCAGCGTAGCTATGGGACTAGCGGAGTACAATGAGCAGTTCTTC
few	15	TRBV9	TRBD2	TRBJ2-1	CASSVAAGDEGEQFF	TGTGCCAGCAGCGTAGCAGCGGGAGATGAGGGTGAGCAGTTCTTC
NA	16	TRBV13	TRBD2	TRBJ2-7	CASSFGLAESSYEQYF	TGTGCCAGCAGCTTCGGACTAGCGGAGAGCTCCTACGAGCAGTACTTC
NA	15	TRBV4-2	NA	TRBJ2-7	CASSRGSGLSYEQYF	TGTGCCAGCAGCCGAGGGAGCGGACTCTCCTACGAGCAGTACTTC
NA	12	TRBV29-1	NA	TRBJ1-1	CSVELLNTEAFF	TGCAGCGTTGAATTACTGAACACTGAAGCTTTCTTT
NA	14	TRBV7-2	NA	TRBJ2-3	CASSLGASVDTQYF	TGTGCCAGCAGCTTAGGTGCATCAGTCGATACGCAGTATTTT
once	15	TRBV7-3	NA	TRBJ2-5	CASSSSRERGKTQYF	TGTGCCAGCAGCTCCTCGCGGGAGAGGGGGAAGACCCAGTACTTC
NA	15	TRBV5-5	NA	TRBJ2-1	CASSKLALTYNEQFF	TGTGCCAGCAGTAAACTCGCCCTAACCTACAATGAGCAGTTCTTC
NA	15	TRBV5-1	TRBD2	TRBJ2-3	CASSLGLADTDTQYF	TGCGCCAGCAGCTTGGGACTAGCGGACACAGATACGCAGTATTTT
NA	19	TRBV5-6	NA	TRBJ2-7	CASNPIGEAPQFSSYEQYF	TGTGCCAGCAACCCGATCGGGGAGGCCCCTCAATTCTCTTCCTACGAGCAGTACTTC
NA	14	TRBV5-1	TRBD1	TRBJ1-2	CASSLTGQNYGYTF	TGCGCCAGCAGCTTAACGGGACAGAACTATGGCTACACCTTC
NA	14	TRBV4-3	NA	TRBJ2-1	CASSQLNPVHEQFF	TGCGCCAGCAGCCAGCTTAACCCCGTCCATGAGCAGTTCTTC
NA	17	TRBV18	TRBD1	TRBJ1-5	CASSPPTSGGAGQPQHF	TGTGCCAGCTCACCCCCTACTTCAGGGGGCGCGGGTCAGCCCCAGCATTTT
NA	15	TRBV11-3	NA	TRBJ2-7	CASRRGGGSIYEQYF	TGTGCCAGCAGACGAGGGGGCGGGAGTATATACGAGCAGTACTTC
NA	15	TRBV7-2	TRBD1	TRBJ2-1	CASSFGQGAGNEQFF	TGTGCCAGCAGCTTTGGACAGGGGGCCGGCAATGAGCAGTTCTTC
NA	16	TRBV5-5	NA	TRBJ1-1	CASSLALRVPNTEAFF	TGTGCCAGCAGCTTGGCCCTAAGGGTACCGAACACTGAAGCTTTCTTT
once	17	TRBV9	NA	TRBJ2-7	CASSLSGPSGEDYEQYF	TGTGCCAGCAGCCTTTCCGGGCCCTCGGGAGAAGACTACGAGCAGTACTTC
NA	15	TRBV6-1	TRBD1	TRBJ2-7	CASRPGQGGSYEQYF	TGTGCCAGCAGGCCCGGACAGGGAGGCTCCTACGAGCAGTACTTC
NA	12	TRBV19	TRBD1	TRBJ2-4	CATSGTVNIQYF	TGTGCCACTAGTGGGACAGTAAACATTCAGTACTTC
NA	13	TRBV6-1	TRBD2	TRBJ2-7	CASRGRVQYEQYF	TGTGCCAGCAGGGGGAGGGTTCAATACGAGCAGTACTTC
NA	16	TRBV29-1	TRBD1	TRBJ1-1	CSVGSTGGVGDTEAFF	TGCAGCGTTGGATCGACAGGGGGTGTAGGAGACACTGAAGCTTTCTTT
NA	13	TRBV10-1	NA	TRBJ2-1	CASSESGRHEQFF	TGCGCCAGCAGTGAGTCGGGGAGGCATGAGCAGTTCTTC